These T cell receptor beta chains were read from a single sample in a study of monozygotic twins with inflammatory bowel disease. TCRdb processed the 5' RACE reads again and assigns one entry to each CDR3 protein, with no DNA. This sample's table reports under 350,000 distinct CDR3 sequences. The sequencing sample was made of blood. These receptors came from a human donor with ulcerative colitis or Crohn's disease, or a healthy co-twin of an affected twin (not recorded which). Each CDR3 is given with its conserved first and last residue.

v_gene: TRBV24-1; j_gene: TRBJ2-3; CDR3aa: CATSGIGSGDDTQYF
v_gene: TRBV7-2; j_gene: TRBJ2-3; CDR3aa: CASTPSGRRTDTQYF
v_gene: TRBV6-1; j_gene: TRBJ2-7; CDR3aa: CASRTRTGQVYEQYF
v_gene: TRBV7-2; j_gene: TRBJ2-7; CDR3aa: CASSLETSGPYEQYF
v_gene: TRBV2; j_gene: TRBJ2-2; CDR3aa: CASSAGVSGELFF
v_gene: TRBV15; j_gene: TRBJ1-4; CDR3aa: CATSGRTGVYEKLFF
v_gene: TRBV12-3/TRBV12-4; j_gene: TRBJ2-3; CDR3aa: CASTRGSSTDTQYF
v_gene: TRBV7-8; j_gene: TRBJ1-6; CDR3aa: CASREQQGANSPLHF
v_gene: TRBV20-1; j_gene: TRBJ1-6; CDR3aa: CSARAQGDYNSPLHF
v_gene: TRBV5-5; j_gene: TRBJ2-3; CDR3aa: CASSPPSGADTQYF
v_gene: TRBV20-1; j_gene: TRBJ2-3; CDR3aa: CSARVRVSQFSTDTQYF
v_gene: TRBV4-3; j_gene: TRBJ2-1; CDR3aa: CASSQPGGLEEQFF
v_gene: TRBV4-2; j_gene: TRBJ2-7; CDR3aa: CASSQFQGTYEQYF
v_gene: TRBV7-2; j_gene: TRBJ1-3; CDR3aa: CASSLSGTAGNTIYF
v_gene: TRBV20-1; j_gene: TRBJ2-1; CDR3aa: CSARIELAGGREQFF
v_gene: TRBV5-6; j_gene: TRBJ2-1; CDR3aa: CASSGRRTSEQFF
v_gene: TRBV29-1; j_gene: TRBJ2-7; CDR3aa: CSIGTTGFEQYF
v_gene: TRBV11-2; j_gene: TRBJ1-1; CDR3aa: CASSLVRGRGEAFF
v_gene: TRBV7-2; j_gene: TRBJ1-5; CDR3aa: CASSRGGPNQPQHF
v_gene: TRBV7-2; j_gene: TRBJ2-2; CDR3aa: CASTKQGTGTGELFF
v_gene: TRBV29-1; j_gene: TRBJ2-7; CDR3aa: CSVGDPARSFREQYF
v_gene: TRBV5-1; j_gene: TRBJ1-4; CDR3aa: CASSLDLDSVQKLFF
v_gene: TRBV12-3/TRBV12-4; j_gene: TRBJ1-6; CDR3aa: CASTRRTDNSPLHF
v_gene: TRBV7-2; j_gene: TRBJ2-2; CDR3aa: CASSVGGSRELFF
v_gene: TRBV9; j_gene: TRBJ2-1; CDR3aa: CASSADVYNEQFF
v_gene: TRBV12-3/TRBV12-4; j_gene: TRBJ2-2; CDR3aa: CASITLSSSNTGELFF
v_gene: TRBV20-1; j_gene: TRBJ2-7; CDR3aa: CSASRLAYEQYF
v_gene: TRBV10-3; j_gene: TRBJ2-5; CDR3aa: CAIGTGLGSSGQETQYF
v_gene: TRBV5-8; j_gene: TRBJ2-5; CDR3aa: CASSFSPGTGANEETQYF
v_gene: TRBV7-2; j_gene: TRBJ1-5; CDR3aa: CASSPAGRGQPQHF
v_gene: TRBV4-2; j_gene: TRBJ1-5; CDR3aa: CASSQEGGQYIGNQPQHF
v_gene: TRBV28; j_gene: TRBJ2-1; CDR3aa: CASSLAGTLYNEQFF
v_gene: TRBV28; j_gene: TRBJ2-7; CDR3aa: CASSAPGGLSVHEQYF
v_gene: TRBV3-1; j_gene: TRBJ2-2; CDR3aa: CASSQDSSMVELFF
v_gene: TRBV7-9; j_gene: TRBJ2-7; CDR3aa: CASSLASGDYEQYF
v_gene: TRBV28; j_gene: TRBJ2-6; CDR3aa: CASSLDRPNSGANVLTF
v_gene: TRBV20-1; j_gene: TRBJ2-2; CDR3aa: CSARNPQGTGELFF
v_gene: TRBV12-3/TRBV12-4; j_gene: TRBJ2-1; CDR3aa: CASSLVQNRYNEQFF
v_gene: TRBV12-3/TRBV12-4; j_gene: TRBJ2-3; CDR3aa: CASSLGEGLTDTQYF
v_gene: TRBV6-1; j_gene: TRBJ1-4; CDR3aa: CASSEVGNVKLGKLFF
v_gene: TRBV6-5; j_gene: TRBJ1-3; CDR3aa: CASSRVSNTIYF
v_gene: TRBV4-3; j_gene: TRBJ2-1; CDR3aa: CASSPGRDYYNEQFF
v_gene: TRBV5-1; j_gene: TRBJ2-2; CDR3aa: CASNQQGYTGELFF
v_gene: TRBV20-1; j_gene: TRBJ1-5; CDR3aa: CSARDIGPGRIRDSNQPQHF
v_gene: TRBV4-1; j_gene: TRBJ2-3; CDR3aa: CASSTWPGGDNTDTQYF
v_gene: TRBV5-5; j_gene: TRBJ1-5; CDR3aa: CASSLQFSNQPQHF
v_gene: TRBV10-2; j_gene: TRBJ1-1; CDR3aa: CATLKGLEAFF
v_gene: TRBV12-3/TRBV12-4; j_gene: TRBJ1-5; CDR3aa: CASSLRVDRNQPQHF
v_gene: TRBV6-2/TRBV6-3; j_gene: TRBJ1-5; CDR3aa: CASSYLDREGQPQHF
v_gene: TRBV15; j_gene: TRBJ1-1; CDR3aa: CATSGRRGNTEAFF
v_gene: TRBV2; j_gene: TRBJ1-5; CDR3aa: CASSGGGIYQPQHF
v_gene: TRBV5-1; j_gene: TRBJ2-5; CDR3aa: CASGRPNEQETQYF
v_gene: TRBV5-1; j_gene: TRBJ2-7; CDR3aa: CASSLGLAGISYEQYF
v_gene: TRBV20-1; j_gene: TRBJ2-3; CDR3aa: CIPTGSSGGPSTDTQYF
v_gene: TRBV7-3; j_gene: TRBJ2-1; CDR3aa: CASSPSTGNEQFF
v_gene: TRBV20-1; j_gene: TRBJ2-5; CDR3aa: CSARRNQETQYF
v_gene: TRBV30; j_gene: TRBJ2-7; CDR3aa: CAWSRQGYEQYF
v_gene: TRBV30; j_gene: TRBJ1-6; CDR3aa: CASQGEGSPLHF
v_gene: TRBV6-2/TRBV6-3; j_gene: TRBJ2-5; CDR3aa: CASSYRTPQGTQYF
v_gene: TRBV4-1; j_gene: TRBJ1-6; CDR3aa: CASSQVDMGFKNSPLHF